Shown below are 29 T cell receptor beta chains from a single sample sequenced in a study of blood T cell repertoires in COVID-19 (TCRdb year 2020). The receptor library was made with the immunoSEQ multiplex PCR assay. TCRdb re-hosts the immuneACCESS table, in-frame sequences only. Its copies lack some clones; in the studies checked, an unresolved V gene accounts for under half of them, and the cause for the rest is not known. The sample table contains tens of thousands of clones; only one count was recorded for about 90% of them. Together, the top ten hold 6.9% of the sample. Sequenced input: peripheral blood. Receptor source: a man aged 55-75 years with active or convalescent COVID-19.

The rearrangement joins TRBV7-3 to TRBJ2-2; 8 bases are shared with TRBD2. Per the germline V gene, CDR1 is SGHTA and CDR2 is FQGTGA. V lost 4 bases, J lost 4 bases, and 5 bases stayed unmatched. This CDR3 has 15 residues. The CDR3 is CASSSSAGGTGELFF. DNA of the CDR3: TGTGCCAGCAGCTCTTCGGCGGGGGGCACCGGGGAGCTGTTTTTT.

This chain uses TRBV6-5 with TRBJ1-2; 8 bases agree with TRBD1. The V gene end was trimmed by 2 bases and the J gene end by 5 bases; junction bases not matched to a gene: 7. CDR3 size: 15 residues. CDR1 and CDR2 from the germline V gene are MNHEY and SVGAGI. The CDR3: CASSYGAGGGYGYTF. Written as DNA, the CDR3 is TGTGCCAGCAGTTACGGGGCAGGGGGCGGGTATGGCTACACCTTC.

V usage is TRBV27 and J usage is TRBJ1-1; TRBD1 matches 7 bases. The germline V gene encodes CDR1 MNHEY and CDR2 SMNVEV (reference sequence). This CDR3 has 16 amino acids. The ends lost 0 bases at V and 0 bases at J; junction bases unmatched: 4. CDR3 DNA sequence: TGTGCCAGCAGTTTATCCGGGACAGCGATGAACACTGAAGCTTTCTTT. Protein product: CASSLSGTAMNTEAFF.

The V call is TRBV7-2, the J call TRBJ1-1, with D possibly TRBD1 on 5 matching bases. From germline, CDR1 is SGHTA and CDR2 FQGNSA. Trimming stripped 2 bases from V and 4 bases from J, with 11 bases between. This CDR3 region has 14 residues. The CDR3 DNA reads as TGTGCCAGCAGCTTATCTCAGGGAGGCACTGAAGCTTTCTTT. This encodes CASSLSQGGTEAFF.

The V gene is TRBV11-2, the J gene TRBJ1-1; 11 bases agree with TRBD1. The trim removed 5 bases at V and 2 bases at J, leaving 7 bases unmatched. Germline values: CDR1 SGHAT, CDR2 FQNNGV. The CDR3 spans 16 residues. The CDR3 bases are TGTGCCAGCAGCCTCGGACAGGGGGCGCGTAACACTGAAGCTTTCTTT. Protein sequence: CASSLGQGARNTEAFF.

The rearrangement links TRBV6-6 to TRBJ1-4; possibly TRBD1 for D (6 bases). Per the germline V gene, CDR1 is MNHNY and CDR2 is SVGAGI (reference sequence). Trimming took off 7 bases at V and 8 bases at J, with 11 bases between the two ends. CDR3 length: 12 residues. The CDR3 coding sequence is TGTGCCAGCAACAGGGCAAACGAAAAACTGTTTTTT. It encodes CASNRANEKLFF.

This clone showed up just once. The J gene is TRBJ1-5, the V gene TRBV5-6; no firm D call. Germline CDR1 is SGHDT and CDR2 is YYEEEE. The CDR3 has 12 amino acids. V lost 1 base to trimming and J lost 7 bases, with 6 bases between them. The CDR3 spells CASSLRSQPQHF. The CDR3 DNA reads as TGTGCCAGCAGCTTGCGGTCCCAGCCCCAGCATTTT. The full variable domain, completed using reference TRBV5-6 and TRBJ1-5, is DAGVTQSPTHLIKTRGQQVTLRCSPKSGHDTVSWYQQALGQGPQFIFQYYEEEERQRGNFPDRFSGHQFPNYSSELNVNALLLGDSALYLCASSLRSQPQHFGDGTRLSIL.

V and J are TRBV7-3 and TRBJ2-2; 9 bases map to TRBD2. Germline assignment: CDR1 SGHTA and CDR2 FQGTGA. V was pared by 1 base and J by 7 bases, with 4 bases of the junction left unmatched. The CDR3 runs to 15 residues. CDR3 protein: CASSLKRGADGELFF. The CDR3 DNA follows: TGTGCCAGCAGCTTAAAGCGGGGGGCTGACGGGGAGCTGTTTTTT.

This sequence joins TRBV12-3 or TRBV12-4 and TRBJ1-5, with 8 bases matching TRBD1. The CDR3 covers 13 residues. V was pared by 6 bases and J by 5 bases, with 3 bases of the junction left unmatched. This chain's CDR3 is CASRDRADQPQHF. CDR3 DNA: TGTGCCAGCAGGGACAGGGCAGATCAGCCCCAGCATTTT.

This clone has a handful of counts. V gene TRBV2 combines with J gene TRBJ1-1; D may be TRBD1 (5 bases). There are 15 residues in the CDR3. Germline CDR1 and CDR2: SNHLY and FYNNEI. Trimming cost V 3 bases and J 1 base, with 12 bases left between them. CDR3 DNA sequence: TGTGCCAGCAGTGAGGAGGGGAATTGGAACACTGAAGCTTTCTTT. As protein: CASSEEGNWNTEAFF.

This sequence joins TRBV2 and TRBJ1-5; 8 bases map to TRBD1. Per the germline V gene, CDR1 is SNHLY and CDR2 is FYNNEI. The V and J ends lost 6 bases and 5 bases, in that order; junction bases with no gene match: 6. CDR3 length equals 14 residues. The CDR3 loop reads CASRRAGGDQPQHF. CDR3 DNA: TGTGCCAGCAGGAGGGCAGGGGGCGATCAGCCCCAGCATTTT.

This rearrangement joins TRBV11-2 to TRBJ1-3; D is ambiguous. CDR1 SGHAT and CDR2 FQNNGV come from the germline V gene. This CDR3 is 15 amino acids long. Trimming shortened V by 4 bases and J by 10 bases, and 20 bases separated the two germline ends. The CDR3 bases are TGTGCCAGCAGCTGGGCCGAAGGTCCGATGCGTACCATATATTTT. This translates into CASSWAEGPMRTIYF.

This sequence joins TRBV28 and TRBJ2-1; a weak D match, TRBD2 (6 bases). CDR1 and CDR2 from the germline V gene are MDHEN and SYDVKM. The CDR3 loop spans 16 amino acids. V was shortened by 5 bases and J by 0 bases, with 14 bases between the two germline ends. The CDR3 DNA is TGTGCCAGCAGTCCCCAAGCGGGCAGCTCCTACAATGAGCAGTTCTTC. Protein product: CASSPQAGSSYNEQFF.

This clone showed up just a few times. The V gene is TRBV12-3 or TRBV12-4, the J gene TRBJ1-5, with D unclear. The CDR3 has 13 amino acids. V dropped 2 bases and J dropped 3 bases, with 5 bases sitting between them. The CDR3 region has the DNA TGTGCCAGCAGTTTATGGGCCAATCAGCCCCAGCATTTT. Protein: CASSLWANQPQHF.

The V gene is TRBV7-9, the J gene TRBJ1-4; TRBD1 matches at 9 bases. The germline CDR1 and CDR2 sequences are SEHNR and FQNEAQ (reference sequence). The junction had 7 bases not matched to a gene; V was cut back by 1 base and J by 7 bases. This CDR3 region has 16 residues. In DNA, the CDR3 is TGTGCCAGCAGCTTAGATTCGGGACAGGGAAGTGAAAAACTGTTTTTT. Residues: CASSLDSGQGSEKLFF.

Written as DNA, the CDR3 is TGTGCCAGCAGCCCCCGGGGGGGTCTGGGTAACTATGGCTACACCTTC. Amino acid sequence: CASSPRGGLGNYGYTF. The chain has TRBV7-3 and TRBJ1-2; D perhaps matches TRBD1 (5 bases). The CDR3 contains 16 residues. Trimming took off 5 bases at V and 1 base at J, with 17 bases between the two ends. Germline assignment: CDR1 SGHTA and CDR2 FQGTGA.

This chain connects TRBV19 to TRBJ2-5, with 11 nucleotides matching TRBD2. The J segment lost 4 bases and the V segment lost 5 bases, leaving 9 bases of the junction unmatched. CDR3 length: 16 amino acids. Germline V lookup: CDR1 LNHDA, CDR2 SQIVND (reference sequence). CDR3: CASSSSLAGVTETQYF. The CDR3 nucleotides are TGTGCCAGTAGTTCGTCACTAGCGGGAGTGACAGAGACCCAGTACTTC. Full variable domain (outside the CDR3, taken from reference TRBV19 and TRBJ2-5): DGGITQSPKYLFRKEGQNVTLSCEQNLNHDAMYWYRQDPGQGLRLIYYSQIVNDFQKGDIAEGYSVSREKKESFPLTVTSAQKNPTAFYLCASSSSLAGVTETQYFGPGTRLLVL.

The chain is built from TRBV11-2 and TRBJ2-1; 7 positions agree with TRBD1. This CDR3 has 14 residues. Germline V gives CDR1 SGHAT, CDR2 FQNNGV. The junction had 11 bases not matched to a gene; V was cut back by 1 base and J by 14 bases. For the CDR3, the DNA is TGTGCCAGCAGCTTAGGGGGACAGTCCTCCTGGGAGTTCTTC. It codes for CASSLGGQSSWEFF.

The chain employs TRBV2 and TRBJ2-1; 8 bases line up with TRBD2. The germline V gene has CDR1 SNHLY and CDR2 FYNNEI. The CDR3 has 14 residues. With 8 bases clipped from V and 6 bases from J, the junction kept 9 bases outside the gene matches. The CDR3 protein is CASQSIAGINEQFF. Written as DNA, the CDR3 is TGTGCCAGCCAATCCATAGCGGGAATCAATGAGCAGTTCTTC.

The chain combines TRBV7-8 with TRBJ2-1; D is perhaps TRBD1 (5 bases). The germline V gene has CDR1 SGHVS and CDR2 FQNEAQ. This CDR3 contains 13 residues. The CDR3 nucleotides read TGTGAGTGTAGGTCAGGGATTTACAATGAGCAGTTCTTC. Amino acid sequence: CECRSGIYNEQFF.

The chain couples TRBV9 to TRBJ2-5, with D unclear. V shed 0 bases and J shed 2 bases, with 5 bases lying between them. This CDR3 has 13 residues. Germline loops: CDR1 SGDLS, CDR2 YYNGEE. For the CDR3, the DNA is TGTGCCAGCAGCGTAGGGCAGCAAGAGACCCAGTACTTC. Translation: CASSVGQQETQYF.

To note about this clone: Since no conserved phenylalanine or tryptophan closes the CDR3, a read error is the likely cause. The DNA is omitted, as the CDR3 cannot be located on it reliably, and the CDR3 follows TCRdb's listing. The chain has TRBV7-9 and TRBJ2-7; TRBD1 is taken as the D call from the table, unchecked against the DNA. The CDR3 spans 14 amino acids, including both terminal residues. Germline V gives CDR1 SEHNR, CDR2 FQNEAQ (reference sequence). The CDR3 is CASSGFRTGSTPLI.

The chain combines TRBV5-1 with TRBJ2-5, with D tentatively TRBD1 (6 bases). The CDR3 is 15 residues long. Per germline, CDR1 SGHRS and CDR2 YFSETQ. With 0 bases removed from V and 5 bases from J, the gap between germline ends came to 14 bases. CDR3 loop: CASSLVQGFWETQYF. CDR3 in DNA: TGCGCCAGCAGCTTGGTCCAGGGGTTTTGGGAGACCCAGTACTTC.

The chain carries TRBV19 and TRBJ2-1; the D gene is possibly TRBD2 (6 bases). Germline V CDR1 and CDR2: LNHDA, SQIVND (reference sequence). This CDR3 spans 12 amino acids. The V end was cut by 5 bases, the J end by 9 bases, with 11 bases between. The chain's CDR3 is CASSPDYSEQFF. The CDR3 DNA is TGTGCCAGTAGTCCGGACTACTCTGAGCAGTTCTTC.

This clone turned up a few times. This CDR3 is CASSFPGLENIQYF. CDR3 nucleotide sequence: TGTGCCAGCAGCTTCCCAGGGCTTGAAAACATTCAGTACTTC. The genes are TRBV9 and TRBJ2-4; D is possibly TRBD1 (5 bases). This CDR3 is 14 amino acids long. The germline CDR1 and CDR2 sequences are SGDLS and YYNGEE. V was cut by 4 bases and J by 5 bases, with 13 bases left in between.

CDR3 in DNA: TGTGCCAGTAGTAGGACGGGGGATCAGCCCCAGCATTTT. It specifies CASSRTGDQPQHF. The genes are TRBV19 and TRBJ1-5, with a weak D call TRBD1 (5 bases). Germline V gene sequence: CDR1 LNHDA, CDR2 SQIVND (reference sequence). This CDR3 has 13 amino acids. The V gene lost 4 bases and the J gene lost 5 bases, with 9 bases spanning the gap.

Remarks on this clone: This sample includes further DNA sequences coding for the same CDR3. CDR3 nucleotides: TGCGCCAGCAGCTTGGGCCCAGGGGGGAATACTGAAGCTTTCTTT. It specifies CASSLGPGGNTEAFF. The chain links TRBV5-1 to TRBJ1-1; 7 positions match TRBD1. The CDR3 sequence is 15 residues long. Germline loops: CDR1 SGHRS, CDR2 YFSETQ. V gave up 0 bases and J gave up 5 bases; unmatched junction bases: 7. Complete variable domain (other parts from reference TRBV5-1 and TRBJ1-1): KAGVTQTPRYLIKTRGQQVTLSCSPISGHRSVSWYQQTPGQGLQFLFEYFSETQRNKGNFPGRFSGRQFSNSRSEMNVSTLELGDSALYLCASSLGPGGNTEAFFGQGTRLTVV.

This clone was counted a single time. The chain uses TRBV7-9 and TRBJ1-1, with 9 bases that match TRBD1. This CDR3 contains 16 residues. Per germline, CDR1 SEHNR and CDR2 FQNEAQ (reference sequence). Trimming at V came to 5 bases and at J to 5 bases, leaving 12 bases not matched to a gene. The CDR3 DNA sequence: TGTGCCAGCAGCACAACCCACAGGGGGCAGGAGACTGAAGCTTTCTTT. It specifies CASSTTHRGQETEAFF.

The chain employs TRBV6-2 or TRBV6-3 and TRBJ2-2; maybe TRBD1 (5 bases). Germline CDR1 is MNHEY and CDR2 is SVGEGT. V lost 0 bases and J lost 7, with 15 bases in between. CDR3 length: 16 amino acids. The CDR3: CASSYSGRDHGGELFF. In DNA, the CDR3 is TGTGCCAGCAGTTACTCCGGCAGGGATCATGGCGGGGAGCTGTTTTTT.